The sequence of this T cell receptor (beta chain) was determined in a study of blood T cell repertoires in COVID-19. Study summary: The cDNA or gDNA used as material had been derived from T cells, B-cell-depleted T cells, or PBMCs.

The protocol was immunoSEQ multiplex PCR, while the TCRdb copy is restricted to in-frame clones and leaves out a portion. Of about 110,000 clones listed, 88% were seen once; the top ten hold 6.8%. The germline V gene has CDR1 LNHNV and CDR2 YYDKDF (reference sequence). V lost 1 base and J 8 bases, leaving 15 bases between the germline ends. CDR3 length equals 14 residues. This sequence joins TRBV15 and TRBJ2-7, with D possibly matching TRBD1 (6 bases). Material: peripheral blood. This receptor was obtained from a man in his forties or fifties with active or convalescent COVID-19. The CDR3 nucleotides are TGTGCCACCAGCAGAGTTAAGACAGGCTCCCAGCAGTACTTC. This codes for CATSRVKTGSQQYF.